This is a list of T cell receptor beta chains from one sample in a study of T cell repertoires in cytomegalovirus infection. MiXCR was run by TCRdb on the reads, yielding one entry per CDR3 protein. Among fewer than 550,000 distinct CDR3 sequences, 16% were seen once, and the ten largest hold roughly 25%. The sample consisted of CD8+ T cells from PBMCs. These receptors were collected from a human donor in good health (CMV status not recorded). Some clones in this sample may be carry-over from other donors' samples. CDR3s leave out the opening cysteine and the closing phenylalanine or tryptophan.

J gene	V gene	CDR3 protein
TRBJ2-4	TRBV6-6	ASRPTGGAGNIQY
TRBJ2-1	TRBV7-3	ASSSSGTRGNEQF
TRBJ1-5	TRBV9	ASSARGGLNQPQH
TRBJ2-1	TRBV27	ASSLLPGLAGILDEQF
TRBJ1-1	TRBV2	ASSFARGQALMNTEAF
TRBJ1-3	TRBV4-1	ASSQQGTSGNTIY
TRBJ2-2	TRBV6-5	ASRTEDPNTGELF
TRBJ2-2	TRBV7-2	ASSPSLAGSNTGELF
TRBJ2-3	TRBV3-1	ASSQDWAGARDTQY
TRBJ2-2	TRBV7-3	ASSYGGAGELF
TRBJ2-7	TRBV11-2	ASSKTLGTSGTYEQY
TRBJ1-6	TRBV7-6	ASRWTWDSPLH
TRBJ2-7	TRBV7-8	ASSHTGDADEQY
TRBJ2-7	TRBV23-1	ASSQPGQGTYEQY
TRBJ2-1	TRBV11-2	ASSLDLGTARGAERYNEQF
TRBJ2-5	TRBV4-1	ASSQGATSGGPRETQY
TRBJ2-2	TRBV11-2	ASSSRLAGDTGELF